Below are 32 T cell receptor beta chains sequenced from a single sample in a study of long-term antiretroviral therapy in people with HIV. Investigators performed immunoSEQ version v3.0 at survey level. Assay used: immunoSEQ multiplex PCR; TCRdb lists only in-frame clones, some missing. Seen here are around 19,000 clones, approximately 80% observed once, and the top ten hold around 10%. Material: unsorted PBMCs, obtained 0.3 years before starting antiretroviral therapy. The receptors shown here come from a man over 45 with HIV.

This clone has just a few counts. This chain joins TRBV2 and TRBJ2-7; 8 nucleotides match TRBD1. CDR3 size: 14 residues. The germline gives CDR1 SNHLY, CDR2 FYNNEI. The V segment lost 6 bases and the J segment 2 bases; nucleotides outside the gene matches: 6. In DNA, the CDR3 is TGTGCCAGCAGGAGGGACAGGTCCACCTACGAGCAGTACTTC. Its protein is CASRRDRSTYEQYF. Drawing the rest from reference TRBV2 and TRBJ2-7, the complete variable domain is EPEVTQTPSHQVTQMGQEVILRCVPISNHLYFYWYRQILGQKVEFLVSFYNNEISEKSEIFDDQFSVERPDGSNFTLKIRSTKLEDSAMYFCASRRDRSTYEQYFGPGTRLTVT.

The chain links TRBV15 to TRBJ2-7, with 11 bases that match TRBD1. Germline loops: CDR1 LNHNV, CDR2 YYDKDF (reference sequence). With 1 base clipped from V and 6 bases from J, the junction kept 5 bases outside the gene matches. The CDR3 loop spans 15 amino acids. CDR3 nucleotides: TGTGCCACCAGCAGAGTGAAGGGGACAGGGGGCGAGCAGTACTTC. It yields the protein CATSRVKGTGGEQYF.

This chain uses TRBV6-4 with TRBJ1-6, with D hard to call. The ends were cut back, 2 bases at V and 6 bases at J, with 11 bases in the middle. The germline V gene encodes CDR1 MRHNA and CDR2 SNTAGT. CDR3 length: 15 residues. CDR3 nucleotide sequence: TGTGCCAGCAGTGACAGGGATGGCGGTAATTCACCCCTCCACTTT. This encodes CASSDRDGGNSPLHF.

Only one count was recorded for this clone. The CDR3 spells CASSESGGNYEQYF. The CDR3 region has the DNA TGCGCCAGCAGTGAGTCAGGAGGGAATTACGAGCAGTACTTC. This chain joins TRBV10-1 and TRBJ2-7; weak D call: TRBD2 (6 bases). This CDR3 region has 14 residues. Germline CDR1 WNHNN, CDR2 SYGVQD (reference sequence). V was trimmed by 0 bases and J by 4 bases, leaving 10 bases between them.

This clone is labeled medium-sized (0.01 to 0.1%). The CDR3 is CASSQDRGSLHGYTF. CDR3 nucleotides: TGCGCCAGCAGCCAAGACAGGGGGTCGCTTCATGGCTACACCTTC. This chain links TRBV4-3 with TRBJ1-2, with 7 bases identical to TRBD1. In germline, CDR1 is LGHNA, CDR2 YSLEER. J gave up 6 bases and V 0 bases, and 7 bases lay outside the gene matches. The CDR3 is made up of 15 amino acids.

This sequence joins TRBV7-2 and TRBJ1-5, with D maybe TRBD1 (6 bases). V was pared by 5 bases and J by 1 base, with 15 bases between. Germline V gives CDR1 SGHTA, CDR2 FQGNSA. CDR3 length: 16 residues. The CDR3 region has the DNA TGTGCCAGCAGCCCCCAAGGGGGGTTCAGCAATCAGCCCCAGCATTTT. Its translation is CASSPQGGFSNQPQHF. Based on the CDR3 plus reference TRBV7-2 and TRBJ1-5, the full variable domain is GAGVSQSPSNKVTEKGKDVELRCDPISGHTALYWYRQSLGQGLEFLIYFQGNSAPDKSGLPSDRFSAERTGGSVSTLTIQRTQQEDSAVYLCASSPQGGFSNQPQHFGDGTRLSIL.

This sequence joins TRBV7-2 and TRBJ2-5, with D possibly matching TRBD2 (7 bases). Trimming took 6 bases from V and 5 from J, leaving 19 bases between them. CDR3 length: 15 amino acids. CDR1 is SGHTA, CDR2 FQGNSA, per germline. The CDR3 here is CASSRERGAWETQYF. CDR3 coding DNA: TGTGCCAGCAGTCGTGAACGGGGGGCCTGGGAGACCCAGTACTTC.

The rearrangement links TRBV19 to TRBJ1-1; TRBD1 matches 7 bases. Trimming cost V 0 bases and J 7 bases; bases outside gene matches: 14. CDR3 size: 17 residues. Germline lookup yields CDR1 LNHDA and CDR2 SQIVND (reference sequence). For the CDR3, the DNA is TGTGCCAGTAGTATAGATCCGGGACAGCCATTAACGGATGAAGCTTTCTTT. As protein: CASSIDPGQPLTDEAFF.

V is TRBV28 and J is TRBJ2-3; D is unclear. The CDR3 sequence is 11 residues long. Germline CDR1 MDHEN, CDR2 SYDVKM. The V end lost 9 bases, the J end lost 0 bases, and 4 bases lay between the germline ends. The CDR3 protein is CASLSTDTQYF. As DNA, the CDR3 is TGTGCCAGTCTAAGCACAGATACGCAGTATTTT.

The chain links TRBV6-4 to TRBJ1-6; 12 nucleotides agree with TRBD1. This CDR3 is 15 amino acids long. In germline, CDR1 is MRHNA, CDR2 SNTAGT. The ends lost 3 bases at V and 8 bases at J; junction bases unmatched: 2. For the CDR3, the DNA is TGTGCCAGCAGTGAGGGGACAGGGGGCGATTCACCCCTCCACTTT. Translated: CASSEGTGGDSPLHF.

This chain links TRBV6-5 with TRBJ1-5; D uncertain. Trimming cost V 6 bases and J 3 bases, with 6 bases left between them. Germline CDR1 reads MNHEY; CDR2 reads SVGAGI. The CDR3 is 12 residues long. CDR3 region: CASRTANQPQHF. DNA of the CDR3: TGTGCCAGCAGGACCGCCAATCAGCCCCAGCATTTT.

The V and J genes are TRBV4-3 and TRBJ2-6, with D perhaps matching TRBD1 (5 bases). The V end was cut by 3 bases, the J end by 0 bases, with 9 bases between. The germline gives CDR1 LGHNA, CDR2 YSLEER. The CDR3 consists of 16 residues. CDR3 region: CASSQAGISGANVLTF. Here the CDR3 DNA reads TGCGCCAGCAGCCAGGCAGGGATCTCTGGGGCCAACGTCCTGACTTTC.

The gene calls are TRBV10-3 and TRBJ2-4, with TRBD2 matching over 9 bases. Per the germline V gene, CDR1 is ENHRY and CDR2 is SYGVKD. Germline trimming cut 3 bases from V and 1 base from J; bases unmatched to any gene: 7. This CDR3 is 17 amino acids long. CDR3 nucleotides: TGTGCCATCAGTGATCCTCAGAGCGGGAGGGCCAAAAACATTCAGTACTTC. It translates to CAISDPQSGRAKNIQYF.

This clone appeared a single time. The genes are TRBV5-1 and TRBJ1-4; TRBD1 might be the D (5 bases). This CDR3 has 15 amino acids. V was clipped by 0 bases and J by 5 bases, with 11 bases between them. Looked up from germline, CDR1 is SGHRS and CDR2 is YFSETQ. CDR3: CASSLAGTPNEKLFF. The CDR3 nucleotides are TGCGCCAGCAGCTTGGCGGGGACCCCGAATGAAAAACTGTTTTTT.

This chain joins TRBV9 and TRBJ2-1; 7 bases align to TRBD1. The V and J ends lost 1 base and 9 bases, in that order; junction bases with no gene match: 4. Germline lookup yields CDR1 SGDLS and CDR2 YYNGEE. The CDR3 totals 13 residues. The CDR3 is CASSVKGDSEQFF. The CDR3 DNA follows: TGTGCCAGCAGCGTAAAGGGGGACAGTGAGCAGTTCTTC.

The CDR3 is CASSLAVGEAFF. The CDR3 DNA reads as TGTGCCAGCAGCTTAGCGGTGGGTGAAGCTTTCTTT. The chain carries TRBV11-2 and TRBJ1-1, with D hard to call. V lost 1 base and J 7 bases, leaving 7 bases between the germline ends. Per germline, CDR1 SGHAT and CDR2 FQNNGV. This CDR3 has 12 amino acids.

V gene TRBV5-4 combines with J gene TRBJ2-7; TRBD1 agrees at 8 bases. With 1 base clipped from V and 5 bases from J, the junction kept 2 bases outside the gene matches. Per the germline V gene, CDR1 is SGHNT and CDR2 is YYREEE (reference sequence). The CDR3 has 13 amino acids. The CDR3 loop is CASSLQGADEQYF. The DNA of the CDR3 is TGTGCCAGCAGCTTGCAGGGGGCAGACGAGCAGTACTTC.

In DNA, the CDR3 is TGTGCCATCAGAGACAGGGATCTCGCTGAAGCTTTCTTT. This gives the protein CAIRDRDLAEAFF. The gene calls are TRBV10-3 and TRBJ1-1; 7 positions agree with TRBD1. This CDR3 has 13 amino acids. The V gene end was trimmed by 6 bases and the J gene end by 6 bases; junction bases not matched to a gene: 7. Germline CDR1 reads ENHRY; CDR2 reads SYGVKD.

This chain connects TRBV28 to TRBJ1-2, with TRBD1 identical over 7 bases. The V segment lost 7 bases and the J segment 1 base; nucleotides outside the gene matches: 18. Germline-derived CDR1 and CDR2 are MDHEN and SYDVKM. The CDR3 is 18 residues long. The CDR3 loop reads CASTAKWGQTIFNYGYTF. Here the CDR3 DNA reads TGTGCCAGCACCGCCAAGTGGGGACAGACCATCTTTAACTATGGCTACACCTTC.

The rearrangement joins TRBV5-5 to TRBJ2-7; D uncertain. The CDR3 is 14 amino acids. V was trimmed by 2 bases and J by 2 bases, leaving 11 bases between them. In germline, CDR1 is SGHKS, CDR2 YYEKEE (reference sequence). The CDR3 DNA reads as TGTGCCAGCAGCTTTGAGGCGGAAACCTACGAGCAGTACTTC. It specifies CASSFEAETYEQYF.

V usage is TRBV5-1 and J usage is TRBJ1-3; 9 bases line up with TRBD1. Per germline, CDR1 SGHRS and CDR2 YFSETQ. V lost 4 bases, J lost 4 bases, and 9 bases stayed unmatched. The CDR3 consists of 16 residues. CDR3: CASSLSQGAKGNTIYF. In nucleotides, the CDR3 is TGCGCCAGCAGCCTATCACAGGGGGCGAAAGGAAACACCATATATTTT.

The chain is built from TRBV7-9 and TRBJ2-7, with D possibly being TRBD1 or TRBD2 (5 bases each). The V end lost 5 bases, the J end lost 2 bases, and 16 bases lay between the germline ends. This CDR3 comprises 15 residues. Germline V CDR1 and CDR2: SEHNR, FQNEAQ (reference sequence). In nucleotides, the CDR3 is TGTGCCAGCAGCCCCCGGGACCGCACCCCCTACGAGCAGTACTTC. This codes for CASSPRDRTPYEQYF.

In this sample, this clone turned up once. The rearrangement uses TRBV25-1 and TRBJ2-1; TRBD2 might be the D (7 bases). Between the trimmed V and J ends, which lost 1 base and 4 bases, there was a span of 11 bases. The germline CDR1 and CDR2 sequences are MGHDK and SYGVNS. The CDR3 totals 15 residues. In DNA form, the CDR3 reads TGTGCCAGCAGTGAATGGGGGGGGGCGTACAATGAGCAGTTCTTC. Its protein is CASSEWGGAYNEQFF.

The CDR3 nucleotides are TGTGCCAGCAGCACCTGGACTAGCGCCAAAAACATTCAGTACTTC. It translates to CASSTWTSAKNIQYF. The chain couples TRBV5-4 to TRBJ2-4; 8 bases agree with TRBD2. Germline lookup yields CDR1 SGHNT and CDR2 YYREEE (reference sequence). The CDR3 runs 15 residues. The V and J ends lost 4 bases and 1 base, in that order; junction bases with no gene match: 4.

This clone was seen more than once but under ten times. This sequence joins TRBV18 and TRBJ2-1; TRBD2 matches 10 bases. CDR1 is KGHSH and CDR2 is LQKENI in the germline V gene. The CDR3 runs 14 residues. The V gene end was trimmed by 4 bases and the J gene end by 8 bases; junction bases not matched to a gene: 5. For the CDR3, the DNA is TGTGCCAGCTCACGTCTAGCGGGAGTGCATGAGCAGTTCTTC. The encoded protein is CASSRLAGVHEQFF.

CDR3 sequence: CASTRENTGELFF. CDR3 nucleotide sequence: TGTGCCAGCACTCGGGAGAACACCGGGGAGCTGTTTTTT. This chain uses TRBV2 with TRBJ2-2; D may be TRBD2 (5 bases). V lost 7 bases and J lost 1, with 7 bases in between. The CDR3 spans 13 residues. In germline, CDR1 is SNHLY, CDR2 FYNNEI.

The V and J genes are TRBV5-1 and TRBJ2-7; no firm D call. Trimming pared 4 bases from V and 6 bases from J, leaving 8 bases between. The CDR3 runs 11 residues. Per the germline V gene, CDR1 is SGHRS and CDR2 is YFSETQ. CDR3: CASSIRAEQYF. Written as DNA, the CDR3 is TGCGCCAGCAGCATCCGGGCCGAGCAGTACTTC.

The chain is built from TRBV30 and TRBJ1-2; D may be TRBD1 (5 bases). V lost 1 base and J lost 5, with 11 bases in between. In germline, CDR1 is GTSNPN, CDR2 SVGIG (reference sequence). The CDR3 sequence is 13 residues long. Here the CDR3 reads CAWSDRGYYGYTF. The CDR3 DNA reads as TGTGCCTGGAGTGACCGGGGGTATTATGGCTACACCTTC. The full variable domain, with the rest looked up from reference TRBV30 and TRBJ1-2, is SQTIHQWPATLVQPVGSPLSLECTVEGTSNPNLYWYRQAAGRGLQLLFYSVGIGQISSEVPQNLSASRPQDRQFILSSKKLLLSDSGFYLCAWSDRGYYGYTFGSGTRLTVV.

The rearrangement uses TRBV7-9 and TRBJ2-5, with TRBD2 matching 12 bases. Germline V gene sequence: CDR1 SEHNR, CDR2 FQNEAQ (reference sequence). CDR3 length equals 16 residues. Trimming took 5 bases from V and 5 from J; bases not matched to a gene: 9. The CDR3 nucleotides read TGTGCCAGCAGCCCCCTACTAGCGGGAGGTTTTGAGACCCAGTACTTC. Protein: CASSPLLAGGFETQYF.

The rearrangement uses TRBV19 and TRBJ1-1, with unresolved D. Germline values: CDR1 LNHDA, CDR2 SQIVND (reference sequence). V lost 7 bases to trimming and J lost 3 bases, with 15 bases between them. The CDR3 consists of 14 residues. The CDR3 loop reads CASTVTIVHTEAFF. DNA of the CDR3: TGTGCCAGTACCGTGACGATTGTACACACTGAAGCTTTCTTT.

The chain combines TRBV28 with TRBJ2-1, with TRBD2 identical over 9 bases. V was clipped by 6 bases and J by 4 bases; unmatched bases: 4. The CDR3 contains 14 residues. Germline CDR1 and CDR2: MDHEN and SYDVKM. The CDR3 nucleotides are TGTGCCAGCAGGTACCTAGCGGGGTACAATGAGCAGTTCTTC. Translation: CASRYLAGYNEQFF.

The chain links TRBV14 to TRBJ1-2; D remains ambiguous. There are 15 residues in the CDR3. V lost 1 base and J 2 bases, leaving 11 bases between the germline ends. CDR1 and CDR2 (germline): SGHDN, FVKESK. The CDR3 DNA reads as TGTGCCAGCAGCCAAGCGGACGGGATAAACTATGGCTACACCTTC. This sequence encodes CASSQADGINYGYTF.